These 9 T cell receptor beta chains share one sample of origin, sequenced in a study of T-cell memory formation after mild COVID-19. A single record per CDR3 protein comes from TCRdb applying MiXCR to the 5' RACE reads. The table shows approximately 560,000 distinct CDR3 sequences, with approximately 15% occurring only once. Sequencing used PBMCs or a T cell subset sorted from them (not recorded which). These TCRs come from an adult woman who had mild COVID-19 (a few samples of this study predate the infection). Cell type and time point are not known.

V gene TRBV12-3 or TRBV12-4 combines with J gene TRBJ1-5; a weak D match, TRBD1 (5 bases). V was shortened by 4 bases and J by 0 bases, with 10 bases between the two germline ends. The length of the CDR3 is 15 residues. CDR3 sequence: CASSSRQYSNQPQHF. CDR3 DNA: TGTGCCAGCAGTTCACGACAGTATAGCAATCAGCCCCAGCATTTT.

This clonotype was detected many times. The V call is TRBV5-6, the J call TRBJ2-1, with D perhaps TRBD1 or TRBD2 (5 bases each). The germline CDR1 and CDR2 sequences are SGHDT and YYEEEE. The CDR3 is 13 amino acids. The V end was cut by 4 bases, the J end by 2 bases, with 7 bases between. This CDR3 reads CASSGGTYNEQFF. The CDR3 DNA follows: TGTGCCAGCAGCGGGGGAACCTACAATGAGCAGTTCTTC.

This clonotype was counted a few times. The chain couples TRBV11-2 to TRBJ1-2; D call uncertain. V shed 0 bases and J shed 2 bases, with 7 bases lying between them. Per germline, CDR1 SGHAT and CDR2 FQNNGV. The CDR3 covers 14 residues. This chain's CDR3 is CASSLDRWNYGYTF. CDR3 bases: TGTGCCAGCAGCTTAGACAGGTGGAACTATGGCTACACCTTC.

This chain links TRBV10-3 with TRBJ1-1; TRBD1 matches at 8 bases. J gave up 2 bases and V 10 bases, and 21 bases lay outside the gene matches. The CDR3 extends over 18 amino acids. Germline CDR1 and CDR2: ENHRY and SYGVKD. The CDR3 DNA reads TGTGCCAGCATGCCTTTCCACTTTGGACAGGGAAGAAACACTGAAGCTTTCTTT. Protein sequence: CASMPFHFGQGRNTEAFF.

The chain has TRBV19 and TRBJ1-1, with D possibly matching TRBD1 (5 bases). V was pared by 5 bases and J by 4 bases, with 20 bases between. The CDR3 is 16 residues long. The germline V gene has CDR1 LNHDA and CDR2 SQIVND (reference sequence). CDR3 amino acids: CASSPSSGTRGTEAFF. In DNA form, the CDR3 reads TGTGCCAGTAGTCCATCATCCGGGACGCGGGGCACTGAAGCTTTCTTT. Drawing the rest from reference TRBV19 and TRBJ1-1, the complete variable domain is DGGITQSPKYLFRKEGQNVTLSCEQNLNHDAMYWYRQDPGQGLRLIYYSQIVNDFQKGDIAEGYSVSREKKESFPLTVTSAQKNPTAFYLCASSPSSGTRGTEAFFGQGTRLTVV.

This clonotype occurred a few times. CDR3 DNA: TGTGCCAGCAGTTTAGGACTAGCGGAGGGCGGCAACGAGCAGTACTTC. It is translated as CASSLGLAEGGNEQYF. V gene TRBV12-3 or TRBV12-4 combines with J gene TRBJ2-7; the match to TRBD2 covers 9 bases. This CDR3 comprises 16 residues. J lost 5 bases, V lost 1 base, and 9 bases had no gene match.

This clonotype has a count of ten or more. This sequence joins TRBV6-4 and TRBJ2-3; 10 nucleotides agree with TRBD2. In germline, CDR1 is MRHNA, CDR2 SNTAGT. The CDR3 is 16 amino acids. The J segment lost 3 bases and the V segment lost 5 bases, leaving 8 bases of the junction unmatched. The CDR3 region is CASSPGLAAGTDTQYF. The CDR3 DNA reads as TGTGCCAGCAGTCCTGGACTAGCGGCGGGGACAGATACGCAGTATTTT.

This clonotype was seen only a few times. The rearrangement joins TRBV4-1 to TRBJ1-4, with D uncertain. Between the trimmed V and J ends, which lost 1 base and 0 bases, there was a span of 15 bases. Germline CDR1 MGHRA, CDR2 YSYEKL. The CDR3 has 18 amino acids. CDR3 loop: CASSQGPTPAATNEKLFF. The DNA of the CDR3 is TGCGCCAGCAGCCAAGGGCCCACCCCAGCAGCAACTAATGAAAAACTGTTTTTT.

The V call is TRBV5-1, the J call TRBJ2-5; 10 bases map to TRBD2. The trim removed 3 bases at V and 3 bases at J, leaving 11 bases unmatched. The CDR3 extends over 17 amino acids. CDR1 is SGHRS and CDR2 is YFSETQ in the germline V gene. CDR3 in DNA: TGCGCCAGCAGCTCGGGACTAGCGCGACCGAGTAAAGAGACCCAGTACTTC. Translation gives CASSSGLARPSKETQYF.